Presented here are 5 T cell receptor beta chains from one specimen sequenced in a study of blood T cell repertoires in COVID-19. TCRdb's copy holds only in-frame clones and misses some; the assay was immunoSEQ multiplex PCR. This table has approximately 490,000 clones, about nine tenths appearing once. Sequencing was done on a sample of PBMCs or T cells enriched from blood (not recorded which). Receptor source: a woman aged 18 to 35 who had recovered from COVID-19.

The rearrangement joins TRBV5-6 to TRBJ2-1; D may be TRBD2 (7 bases). V lost 0 bases to trimming and J lost 10 bases, with 17 bases between them. The CDR3 runs to 15 residues. Germline loops: CDR1 SGHDT, CDR2 YYEEEE. In nucleotides, the CDR3 is TGTGCCAGCAGCTTGGAGGGGGGGGGCCGAAGGGAGCAGTTCTTC. Its protein product is CASSLEGGGRREQFF.

The J gene is TRBJ1-3, the V gene TRBV14; D uncertain. CDR3 length: 14 amino acids. The germline gives CDR1 SGHDN, CDR2 FVKESK. Trimming took 5 bases from V and 1 from J, leaving 9 bases between them. In DNA form, the CDR3 reads TGTGCCAGCAGCGTAAGGAGTTCTGGAAACACCATATATTTT. This sequence encodes CASSVRSSGNTIYF.

This clone was found a few times. The chain employs TRBV18 and TRBJ2-7; D is possibly TRBD1 (5 bases). CDR3 length equals 16 residues. The V end was cut by 0 bases, the J end by 2 bases, with 14 bases between. CDR1 is KGHSH and CDR2 is LQKENI in the germline V gene. CDR3 loop: CASSPPSRARAYEQYF. The CDR3 DNA reads as TGTGCCAGCTCACCACCGAGCAGGGCCCGTGCCTACGAGCAGTACTTC.

This clone is a singleton in its sample. This chain connects TRBV2 to TRBJ2-7; D is ambiguous. V lost 1 base and J 0 bases, leaving 7 bases between the germline ends. The CDR3 contains 14 residues. CDR1 and CDR2 (germline): SNHLY, FYNNEI. The CDR3 spells CASSEVRNSYEQYF. CDR3 DNA: TGTGCCAGCAGTGAAGTCAGGAACTCCTACGAGCAGTACTTC.

The genes are TRBV14 and TRBJ2-3; 11 positions match TRBD2. V lost 4 bases, J lost 5 bases, and 14 bases stayed unmatched. The CDR3 is 18 residues long. Looked up from germline, CDR1 is SGHDN and CDR2 is FVKESK. CDR3 nucleotides: TGTGCCAGCAGCCCAATTGGACGTAGCGGGGGGGCTAGAGATACGCAGTATTTT. It codes for CASSPIGRSGGARDTQYF.